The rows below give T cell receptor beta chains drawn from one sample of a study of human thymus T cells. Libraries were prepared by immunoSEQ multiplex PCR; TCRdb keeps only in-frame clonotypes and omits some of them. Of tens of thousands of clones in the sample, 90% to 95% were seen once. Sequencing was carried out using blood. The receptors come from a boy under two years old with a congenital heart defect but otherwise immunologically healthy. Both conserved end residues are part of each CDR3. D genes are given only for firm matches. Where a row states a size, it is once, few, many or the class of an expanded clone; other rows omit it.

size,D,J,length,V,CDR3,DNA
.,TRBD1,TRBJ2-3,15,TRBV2,CASSLGQGEPDTQYF,TGTGCCAGCAGCCTAGGACAGGGGGAACCAGATACGCAGTATTTT
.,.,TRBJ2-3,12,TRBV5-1,CASSLGVDTQYF,TGCGCCAGCAGCTTGGGTGTTGATACGCAGTATTTT
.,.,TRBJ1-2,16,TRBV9,CASSVGGASFNYGYTF,TGTGCCAGCAGCGTAGGAGGGGCCTCGTTCAACTATGGCTACACCTTC
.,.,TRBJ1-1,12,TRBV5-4,CASRRQNTEAFF,TGTGCCAGCAGGCGACAGAACACTGAAGCTTTCTTT
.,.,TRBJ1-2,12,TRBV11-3,CASSLGGYGYTF,TGTGCCAGCAGCTTAGGGGGCTATGGCTACACCTTC
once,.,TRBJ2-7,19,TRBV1,CTSSQDNRAGTGSSYEQYF,TGCACCAGCAGCCAAGATAATAGAGCGGGGACAGGCAGCTCCTACGAGCAGTACTTC
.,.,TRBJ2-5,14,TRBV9,CASSVEGGWETQYF,TGTGCCAGCAGCGTAGAAGGAGGGTGGGAGACCCAGTACTTC
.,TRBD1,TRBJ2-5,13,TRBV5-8,CASSNRGRETQYF,TGTGCCAGCAGCAACAGGGGCCGGGAGACCCAGTACTTC
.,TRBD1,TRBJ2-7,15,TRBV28,CASSLWRGRTYEQYF,TGTGCCAGCAGTTTATGGAGGGGGCGCACCTACGAGCAGTACTTC
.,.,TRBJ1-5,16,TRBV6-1,CASSEVGGIRYQPQHF,TGTGCCAGCAGTGAAGTCGGCGGGATACGGTATCAGCCCCAGCATTTT
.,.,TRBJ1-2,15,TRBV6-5,CASSPQTTDLRGYTF,TGTGCCAGCAGTCCCCAAACGACGGATCTACGTGGCTACACCTTC
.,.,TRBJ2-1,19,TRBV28,CASSHTLGPPRPSYNEQFF,TGTGCCAGCAGTCATACATTGGGACCGCCGAGGCCCTCCTACAATGAGCAGTTCTTC
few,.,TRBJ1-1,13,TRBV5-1,CASSLIIGGTAFF,TGCGCCAGCAGCTTGATAATCGGGGGCACAGCTTTCTTT
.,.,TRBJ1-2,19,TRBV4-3,CASSQGNFRGGKKMDGYTF,TGCGCCAGCAGCCAAGGGAACTTCCGCGGAGGGAAGAAAATGGATGGCTACACCTTC
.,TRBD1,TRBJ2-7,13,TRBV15,CATSRDRGNEQYF,TGTGCCACCAGCAGGGACAGGGGGAACGAGCAGTACTTC
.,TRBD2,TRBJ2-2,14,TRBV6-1,CASITAGGHGELFF,TGTGCCAGCATTACAGCGGGGGGGCACGGGGAGCTGTTTTTT
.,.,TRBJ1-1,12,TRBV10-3,CAIGGWNTEAFF,TGTGCCATCGGGGGTTGGAACACTGAAGCTTTCTTT
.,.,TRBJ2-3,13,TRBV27,CASSFDSTDTQYF,TGTGCCAGCAGTTTCGACAGCACAGATACGCAGTATTTT
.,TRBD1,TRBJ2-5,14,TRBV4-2,CASSPGQGQETQYF,TGTGCCAGCAGCCCCGGACAGGGACAAGAGACCCAGTACTTC
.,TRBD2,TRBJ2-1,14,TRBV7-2,CASSPGLAFREQFF,TGTGCCAGCAGCCCGGGACTAGCCTTCCGTGAGCAGTTCTTC
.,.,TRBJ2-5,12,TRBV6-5,CASTERGETQYF,TGTGCCAGCACCGAACGAGGGGAGACCCAGTACTTC
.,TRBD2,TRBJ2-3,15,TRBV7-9,CASSLRLAHTDTQYF,TGTGCCAGCAGCTTACGACTAGCCCACACAGATACGCAGTATTTT
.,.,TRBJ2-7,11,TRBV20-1,CSARVRYEQYF,TGCAGTGCTAGAGTGCGGTACGAGCAGTACTTC
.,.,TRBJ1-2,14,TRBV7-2,CASSSATANYGYTF,TGTGCCAGCAGCTCCGCGACGGCTAACTATGGCTACACCTTC
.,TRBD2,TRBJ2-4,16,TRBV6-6,CASSYLAGVAKNIQYF,TGTGCCAGCAGTTATCTAGCGGGGGTAGCCAAAAACATTCAGTACTTC
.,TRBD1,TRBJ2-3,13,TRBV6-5,CASWTGFSDTQYF,TGTGCCAGCTGGACAGGGTTTTCAGATACGCAGTATTTT
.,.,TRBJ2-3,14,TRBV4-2,CASSQAGGTDTQYF,TGTGCCAGCAGCCAAGCGGGGGGCACAGATACGCAGTATTTT
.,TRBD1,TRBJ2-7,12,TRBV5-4,CASRLDRAEQYF,TGTGCCAGCAGACTGGACAGGGCCGAGCAGTACTTC
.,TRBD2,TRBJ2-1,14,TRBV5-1,CASSKGLAGDEQFF,TGCGCCAGCAGTAAGGGACTAGCGGGCGATGAGCAGTTCTTC
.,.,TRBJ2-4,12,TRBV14,CASSQGPNFQYF,TGTGCCAGCAGCCAAGGGCCAAACTTTCAGTACTTC
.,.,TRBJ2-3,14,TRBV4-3,CASSQDRATDTQYF,TGCGCCAGCAGCCAAGACAGGGCCACAGATACGCAGTATTTT
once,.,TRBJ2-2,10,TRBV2,CASGHGELFF,TGTGCCAGCGGGCACGGGGAGCTGTTTTTT
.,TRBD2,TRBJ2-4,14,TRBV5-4,CASSSGGVGNIQYF,TGTGCCAGCAGCTCCGGGGGGGTCGGAAACATTCAGTACTTC